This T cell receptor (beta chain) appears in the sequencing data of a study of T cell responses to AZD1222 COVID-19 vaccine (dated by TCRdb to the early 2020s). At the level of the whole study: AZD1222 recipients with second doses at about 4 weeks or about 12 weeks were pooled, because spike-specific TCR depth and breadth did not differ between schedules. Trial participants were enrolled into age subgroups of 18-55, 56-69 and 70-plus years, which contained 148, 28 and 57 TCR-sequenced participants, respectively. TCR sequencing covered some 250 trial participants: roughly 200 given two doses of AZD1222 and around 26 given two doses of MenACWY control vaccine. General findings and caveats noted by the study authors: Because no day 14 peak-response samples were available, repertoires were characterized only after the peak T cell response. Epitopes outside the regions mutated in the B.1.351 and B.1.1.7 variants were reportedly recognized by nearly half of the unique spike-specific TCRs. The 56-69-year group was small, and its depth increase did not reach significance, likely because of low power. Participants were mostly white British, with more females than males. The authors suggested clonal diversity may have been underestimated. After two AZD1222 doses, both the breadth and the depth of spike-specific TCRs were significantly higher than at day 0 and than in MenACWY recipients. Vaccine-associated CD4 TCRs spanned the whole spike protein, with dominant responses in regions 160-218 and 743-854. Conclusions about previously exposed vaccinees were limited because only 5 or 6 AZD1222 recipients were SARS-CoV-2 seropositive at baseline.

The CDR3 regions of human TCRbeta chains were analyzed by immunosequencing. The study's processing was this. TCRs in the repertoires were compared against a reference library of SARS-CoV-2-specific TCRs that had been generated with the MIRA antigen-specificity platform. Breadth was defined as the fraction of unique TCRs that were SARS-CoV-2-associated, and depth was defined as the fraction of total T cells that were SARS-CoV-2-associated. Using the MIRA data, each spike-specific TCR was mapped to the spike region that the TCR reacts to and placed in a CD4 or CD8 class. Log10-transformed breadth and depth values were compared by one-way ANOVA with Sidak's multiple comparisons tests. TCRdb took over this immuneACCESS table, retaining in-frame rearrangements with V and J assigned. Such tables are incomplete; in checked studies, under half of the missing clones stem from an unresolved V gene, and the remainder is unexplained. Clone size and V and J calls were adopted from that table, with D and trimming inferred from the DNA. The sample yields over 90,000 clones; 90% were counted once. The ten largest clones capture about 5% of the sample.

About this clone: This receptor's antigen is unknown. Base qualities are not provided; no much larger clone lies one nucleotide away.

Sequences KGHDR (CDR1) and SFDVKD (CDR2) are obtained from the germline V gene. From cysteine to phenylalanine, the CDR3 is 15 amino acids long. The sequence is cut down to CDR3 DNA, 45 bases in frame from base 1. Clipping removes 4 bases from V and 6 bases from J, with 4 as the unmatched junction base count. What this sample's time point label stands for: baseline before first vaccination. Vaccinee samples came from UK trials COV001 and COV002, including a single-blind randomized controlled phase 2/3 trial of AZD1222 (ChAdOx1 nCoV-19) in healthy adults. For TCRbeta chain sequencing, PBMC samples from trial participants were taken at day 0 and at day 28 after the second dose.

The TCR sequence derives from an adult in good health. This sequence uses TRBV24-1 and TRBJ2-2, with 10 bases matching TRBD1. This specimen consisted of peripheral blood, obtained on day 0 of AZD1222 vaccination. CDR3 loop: CATSDPGQGSGELFF. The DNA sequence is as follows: TGTGCCACCAGTGACCCGGGACAGGGGTCCGGGGAGCTGTTTTTT.